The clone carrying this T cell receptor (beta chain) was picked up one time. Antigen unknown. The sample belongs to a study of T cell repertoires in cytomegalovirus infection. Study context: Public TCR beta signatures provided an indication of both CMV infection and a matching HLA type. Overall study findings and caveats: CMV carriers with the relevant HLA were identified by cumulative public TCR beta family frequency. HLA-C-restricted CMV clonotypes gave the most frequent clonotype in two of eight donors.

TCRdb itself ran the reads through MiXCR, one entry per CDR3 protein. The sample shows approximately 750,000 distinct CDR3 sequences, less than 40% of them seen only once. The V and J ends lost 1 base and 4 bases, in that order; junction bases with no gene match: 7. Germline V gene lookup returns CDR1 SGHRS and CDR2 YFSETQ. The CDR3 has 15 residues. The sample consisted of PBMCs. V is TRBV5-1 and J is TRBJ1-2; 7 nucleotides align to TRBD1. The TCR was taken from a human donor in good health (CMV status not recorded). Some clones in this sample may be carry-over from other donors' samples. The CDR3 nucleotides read TGCGCCAGCAGCTTGTCGGACAGGTCAATCTATGGCTACACCTTC. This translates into CASSLSDRSIYGYTF.